This T cell receptor (beta chain) was observed in a study of blood T cell repertoires in COVID-19. In the study overall: Specimens from acute and convalescent COVID-19 originated in the United States, Italy and Spain. The analysed material was cDNA or gDNA that came from T cells, B-cell-depleted T cells, or PBMCs.

Original methodology: The assay estimated nucleated cells by amplifying reference gene primers. Sequenced by immunoSEQ multiplex PCR; TCRdb stores in-frame clones only, minus some. The V and J calls and clone size come from that table; D and trimming were worked out from the DNA. Here the sample spans over 100,000 clones, 82% being singletons. Germline CDR1 is MDHEN and CDR2 is SYDVKM. The ends lost 5 bases at V and 4 bases at J; junction bases unmatched: 5. CDR3 length: 14 amino acids. Sequencing was performed on peripheral blood. The receptor was derived from a man aged 70 or older with acute or convalescent COVID-19. The chain couples TRBV28 to TRBJ1-2; 9 nucleotides match TRBD1. CDR3 in amino acids: CASSVRTGAYGYTF. CDR3 DNA: TGTGCCAGCAGTGTCCGGACAGGGGCCTATGGCTACACCTTC.